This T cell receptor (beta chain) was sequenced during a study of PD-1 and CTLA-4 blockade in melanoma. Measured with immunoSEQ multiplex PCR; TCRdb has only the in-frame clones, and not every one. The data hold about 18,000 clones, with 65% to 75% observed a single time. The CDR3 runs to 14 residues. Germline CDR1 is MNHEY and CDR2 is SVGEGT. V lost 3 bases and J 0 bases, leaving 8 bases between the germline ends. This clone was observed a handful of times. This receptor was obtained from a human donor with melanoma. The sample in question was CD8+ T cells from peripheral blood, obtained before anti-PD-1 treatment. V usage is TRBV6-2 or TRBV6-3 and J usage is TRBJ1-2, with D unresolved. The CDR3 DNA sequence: TGTGCCAGCAGTTATACGGCGTCTAACTATGGCTACACCTTC. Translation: CASSYTASNYGYTF.